This T cell receptor (beta chain) was obtained from a study of a mutant IDH1 vaccine in newly diagnosed glioma. A note on this clone: Its target is unknown.

Measured with immunoSEQ multiplex PCR; TCRdb has only the in-frame clones, and not every one. The sample has about 21,000 clones; roughly nine tenths are singletons. Time point in this sample: week 11, during vaccination. In every dose of vaccine, 300 ug of mutant IDH1 20-mer peptide was given alongside topical imiquimod. The sequence was collected from a middle-aged woman with glioma. The starting material was PBMCs, obtained from a glioma patient whose treatment included an IDH1 peptide vaccine.

The CDR3 sequence is CATSRALGTGAGELFF. CDR3 nucleotide sequence: TGTGCCACCAGCAGAGCTTTGGGGACAGGGGCCGGGGAGCTGTTTTTT. The genes are TRBV15 and TRBJ2-2; 10 bases align to TRBD1. Germline CDR1 LNHNV, CDR2 YYDKDF (reference sequence). The CDR3 totals 16 residues. J lost 6 bases, V lost 1 base, and 5 bases had no gene match.